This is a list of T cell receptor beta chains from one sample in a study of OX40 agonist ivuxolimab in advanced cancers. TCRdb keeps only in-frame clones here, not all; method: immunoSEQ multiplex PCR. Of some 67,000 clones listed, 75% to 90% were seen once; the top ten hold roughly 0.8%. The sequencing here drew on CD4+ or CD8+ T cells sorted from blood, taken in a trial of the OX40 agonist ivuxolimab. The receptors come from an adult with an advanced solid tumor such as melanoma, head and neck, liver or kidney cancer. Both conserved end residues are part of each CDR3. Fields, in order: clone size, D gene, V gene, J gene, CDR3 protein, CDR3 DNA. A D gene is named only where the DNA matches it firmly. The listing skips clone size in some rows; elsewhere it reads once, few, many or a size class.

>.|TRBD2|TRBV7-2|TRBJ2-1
CASSFRSGGSEQFF
TGTGCCAGCAGCTTTCGTAGCGGGGGGAGTGAGCAGTTCTTC
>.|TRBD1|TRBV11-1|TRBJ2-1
CASSLKVGFQGVGEQFF
TGTGCCAGCAGCTTAAAAGTTGGGTTCCAGGGGGTTGGTGAGCAGTTCTTC
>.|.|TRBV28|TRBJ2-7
CASHFGTAVYEQYF
TGTGCCTCCCACTTCGGGACTGCCGTCTACGAGCAGTACTTC
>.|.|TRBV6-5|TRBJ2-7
CASKRGGTESYEQYF
TGTGCCAGCAAACGGGGCGGGACGGAATCCTACGAGCAGTACTTC
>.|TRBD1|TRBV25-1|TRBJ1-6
CASSESQGQGLHF
TGTGCCAGCAGTGAATCTCAGGGACAGGGCCTCCACTTT
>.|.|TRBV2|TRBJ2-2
CASRPLGGVGTGELFF
TGTGCCAGCAGACCCTTGGGGGGAGTGGGAACCGGGGAGCTGTTTTTT
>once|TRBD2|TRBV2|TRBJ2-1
CASISSGGAFIYNEQFF
TGTGCCAGCATTTCTAGCGGGGGGGCCTTTATCTACAATGAGCAGTTCTTC
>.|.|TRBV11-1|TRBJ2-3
CASSLGGRTDTQYF
TGTGCCAGCAGCTTAGGCGGGCGCACAGATACGCAGTATTTT
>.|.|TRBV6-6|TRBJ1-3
CASTLGRGKYTIYF
TGTGCCAGCACCCTCGGGAGGGGGAAGTACACCATATATTTT
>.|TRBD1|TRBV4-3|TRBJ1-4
CASSQGQYEKLFF
TGCGCCAGCAGCCAGGGACAGTATGAAAAACTGTTTTTT
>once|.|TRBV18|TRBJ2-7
CASSPSDGSSYEQYF
TGTGCCAGCTCACCCTCGGACGGGAGCTCCTACGAGCAGTACTTC
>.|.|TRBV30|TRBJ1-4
CAWSSPGSSGKLFF
TGTGCCTGGAGTTCGCCAGGCTCTTCGGGAAAACTGTTTTTT
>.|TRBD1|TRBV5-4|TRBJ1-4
CASSSSGQGATNEKLFF
TGTGCCAGCAGCTCCTCTGGACAGGGGGCAACTAATGAAAAACTGTTTTTT
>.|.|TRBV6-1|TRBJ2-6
CASSEAGRGAGANVLTF
TGTGCCAGCAGTGAAGCGGGTCGAGGCGCTGGGGCCAACGTCCTGACTTTC
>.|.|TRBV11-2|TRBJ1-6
CASRSRSGPINSPLHF
TGTGCCAGCAGAAGCAGATCCGGGCCGATCAATTCACCCCTCCACTTT
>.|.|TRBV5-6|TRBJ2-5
CASSETGRVAAETQYF
TGTGCCAGCAGCGAGACAGGGAGGGTAGCGGCAGAGACCCAGTACTTC
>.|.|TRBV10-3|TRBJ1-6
CAISESSSYNSPLHF
TGTGCCATCAGTGAGTCGAGCTCCTATAATTCACCCCTCCACTTT
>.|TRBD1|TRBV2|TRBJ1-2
CASSDPTGVGYGYTF
TGTGCCAGCAGTGACCCCACAGGGGTTGGCTATGGCTACACCTTC
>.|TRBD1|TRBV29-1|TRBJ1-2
CSVESDRGYGYTF
TGCAGCGTGGAATCGGACAGGGGCTATGGCTACACCTTC
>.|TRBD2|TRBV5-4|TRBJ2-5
CASSLAGVSETQYF
TGTGCCAGCAGCTTAGCGGGAGTCTCAGAGACCCAGTACTTC
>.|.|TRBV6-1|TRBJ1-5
CASSFNQPQHF
TGTGCCAGCAGCTTTAATCAGCCCCAGCATTTT
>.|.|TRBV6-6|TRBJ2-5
CASSLGTRDYGEIQYF
TGTGCCAGCAGTTTAGGGACACGGGATTACGGAGAGATCCAGTACTTC
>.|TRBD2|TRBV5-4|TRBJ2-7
CASSLVGGNEQYF
TGTGCCAGCAGCTTGGTGGGAGGGAACGAGCAGTACTTC
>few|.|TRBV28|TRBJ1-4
CASSLEEKLFF
TGTGCCAGCAGTTTAGAGGAAAAACTGTTTTTT
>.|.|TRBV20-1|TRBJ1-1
CSASVNTEAFF
TGCAGTGCTAGCGTGAACACTGAAGCTTTCTTT
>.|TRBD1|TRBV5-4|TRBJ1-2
CASSLRDRAYGYTF
TGTGCCAGCAGCCTCCGGGACAGGGCCTATGGCTACACCTTC
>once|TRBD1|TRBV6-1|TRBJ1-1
CASSEAQGAGGTEAFF
TGTGCCAGCAGTGAAGCCCAGGGGGCGGGAGGCACTGAAGCTTTCTTT
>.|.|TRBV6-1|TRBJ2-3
CASSHGGTQYF
TGTGCCAGCAGCCACGGGGGTACGCAGTATTTT
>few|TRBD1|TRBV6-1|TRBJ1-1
CASSERGTGALSTEAFF
TGTGCCAGCAGTGAAAGGGGGACAGGGGCGTTAAGCACTGAAGCTTTCTTT
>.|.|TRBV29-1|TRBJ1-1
CSVVSRVNTEAFF
TGCAGCGTTGTCTCTCGGGTGAACACTGAAGCTTTCTTT
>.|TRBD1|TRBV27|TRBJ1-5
CASSSQGRQPQHF
TGTGCCAGCAGTTCACAGGGGAGGCAGCCCCAGCATTTT
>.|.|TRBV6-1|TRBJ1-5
CASSYEGRGLDF
TGTGCCAGCAGTTATGAAGGCAGGGGCCTAGATTTT
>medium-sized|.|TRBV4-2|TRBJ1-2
CASSQGAADNYGYTF
TGTGCCAGCAGCCAGGGGGCAGCAGACAACTATGGCTACACCTTC
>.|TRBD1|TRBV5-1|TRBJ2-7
CASSTDRGYEQYF
TGCGCCAGCAGCACCGACAGGGGCTACGAGCAGTACTTC
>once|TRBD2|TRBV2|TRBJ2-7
CASSVKSGGLF
TGTGCCAGCAGTGTGAAAAGCGGGGGTCTATTC
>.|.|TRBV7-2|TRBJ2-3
CASSLTSMGTDTQYF
TGTGCCAGCAGCTTAACTAGCATGGGCACAGATACGCAGTATTTT
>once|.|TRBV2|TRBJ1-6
CASSGRGSYNSPLHF
TGTGCCAGCAGTGGACGCGGCTCCTATAATTCACCCCTCCACTTT
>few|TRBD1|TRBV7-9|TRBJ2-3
CASSLKRQGLTDTQYF
TGTGCCAGCAGCTTAAAAAGACAGGGCCTCACAGATACGCAGTATTTT
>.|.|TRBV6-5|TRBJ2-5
CASSTEWETQYF
TGTGCCAGCAGCACAGAGTGGGAGACCCAGTACTTC
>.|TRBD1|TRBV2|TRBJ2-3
CATDRDGTDTQYF
TGTGCCACCGACAGGGACGGCACAGATACGCAGTATTTT
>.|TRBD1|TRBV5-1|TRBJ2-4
CASSAQGQGGIQYF
TGCGCCAGCAGCGCACAGGGGCAGGGCGGCATTCAGTACTTC
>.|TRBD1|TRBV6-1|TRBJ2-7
CASSEALTGAYEQYF
TGTGCCAGCAGTGAAGCCCTGACAGGGGCCTACGAGCAGTACTTC
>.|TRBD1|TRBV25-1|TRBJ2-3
CASSEYTGGGTDTQYF
TGTGCCAGCAGTGAATATACAGGGGGAGGCACAGATACGCAGTATTTT
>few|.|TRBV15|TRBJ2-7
CATSRGRDTSYEQYF
TGTGCCACCAGCAGAGGACGGGACACCTCCTACGAGCAGTACTTC
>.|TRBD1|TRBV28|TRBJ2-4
CASSGQGAKAKNIQYF
TGTGCCAGCAGCGGACAGGGGGCGAAGGCCAAAAACATTCAGTACTTC
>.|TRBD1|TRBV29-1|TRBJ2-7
CSVQQGVREQYF
TGCAGCGTGCAACAGGGGGTCAGGGAGCAGTACTTC
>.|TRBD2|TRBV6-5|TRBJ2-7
CASRPLAASSYEQYF
TGTGCCAGCAGACCACTAGCGGCGAGCTCCTACGAGCAGTACTTC
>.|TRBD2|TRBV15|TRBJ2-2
CATSKRGLAENTGELFF
TGTGCCACCAGCAAAAGGGGCCTAGCGGAGAACACCGGGGAGCTGTTTTTT
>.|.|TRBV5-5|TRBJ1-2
CASRTTGNYGYTF
TGTGCCAGCAGGACGACAGGAAACTATGGCTACACCTTC
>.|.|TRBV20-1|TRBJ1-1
CSARDTGEAFF
TGCAGTGCTAGAGATACAGGGGAAGCTTTCTTT
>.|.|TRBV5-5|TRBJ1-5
CASNKDIANQPQHF
TGTGCCAGCAACAAGGACATTGCCAATCAGCCCCAGCATTTT
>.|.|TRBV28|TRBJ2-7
CASSFQGSSYEQYF
TGTGCCAGCAGTTTTCAGGGGAGCTCCTACGAGCAGTACTTC